This entry features one TCR beta chain sequence. Antigen specificity is unknown. V lost 5 bases, J lost 0 bases, and 5 bases lay in between. This CDR3 has 12 residues. In germline, CDR1 is SGHAT, CDR2 FQNNGV. These data are taken from a study of post-analysis software for immune sequencing data. Study in general: Disease courses included relapsing-remitting, secondary progressive and progressive-relapsing multiple sclerosis.

Study-wide findings and caveats: A significant reduction in normalized Chao1 diversity was observed in multiple sclerosis patients versus controls. Included in a set of roughly five TRBV segments more frequent in patients than controls were TRBV5-6, TRBV5-1 and TRBV20-1.

Unique molecular identifiers featured in each of the TCR beta cDNA libraries. Hundreds of thousands of cDNA molecules came from around 0.96 to 9.9 million T cells. Using its own MiXCR run on the PCR reads, TCRdb lists one record per CDR3 protein. The data show 170,000 or so distinct CDR3 sequences, with approximately 30% seen just once and approximately 1.4% held by the top ten. Sequenced material: blood. This chain connects TRBV11-2 to TRBJ2-7, with D hard to call. The clonotype originates from a girl between 5 and 17 years old with multiple sclerosis. The CDR3 protein is CASSQNSYEQYF. The CDR3 DNA is TGTGCCAGCAGCCAAAACTCCTACGAGCAGTACTTC. Drawing the rest from reference TRBV11-2 and TRBJ2-7, the complete variable domain is EAGVAQSPRYKIIEKRQSVAFWCNPISGHATLYWYQQILGQGPKLLIQFQNNGVVDDSQLPKDRFSAERLKGVDSTLKIQPAKLEDSAVYLCASSQNSYEQYFGPGTRLTVT.